These 25 T cell receptor beta chains came from one sample sequenced in a study of PD-1 blockade in classical Hodgkin lymphoma. Time point indicated: cycle 4 day 1 (C4D1), after 6 weeks of nivolumab. With no exception, relapse followed autologous stem cell transplantation in all patients, and brentuximab vedotin exposure varied. Measured with immunoSEQ multiplex PCR; TCRdb has only the in-frame clones, and not every one. The repertoire holds approximately 26,000 clones, around 77% seen once, with roughly 16% in the top ten. This specimen consisted of peripheral blood mononuclear cells (PBMCs), obtained before the fourth cycle of nivolumab. These receptors were taken from a human donor with classical Hodgkin lymphoma.

In this sample, this clone turned up once. The V gene is TRBV9, the J gene TRBJ2-7; no reliable D call. The CDR3 consists of 14 residues. Germline CDR1 and CDR2: SGDLS and YYNGEE. V was cut by 0 bases and J by 6 bases, with 13 bases left in between. CDR3 sequence reads: CASSVAEWSTEQYF. CDR3 sequence (DNA): TGTGCCAGCAGCGTAGCTGAATGGTCTACCGAGCAGTACTTC.

The chain employs TRBV6-1 and TRBJ2-1, with TRBD2 identical over 9 bases. CDR3 length: 15 residues. The germline V gene encodes CDR1 MNHNS and CDR2 SASEGT. The V gene end was trimmed by 5 bases and the J gene end by 6 bases; junction bases not matched to a gene: 8. The CDR3 DNA follows: TGTGCCAGCAGTTCCGGGACTAGCATGGGCAATGAGCAGTTCTTC. Protein: CASSSGTSMGNEQFF.

The gene calls are TRBV5-6 and TRBJ2-1; 10 nucleotides agree with TRBD2. Germline V gene data show CDR1 as SGHDT and CDR2 as YYEEEE. V shed 0 bases, J shed 9 bases, and the junction held 9 bases outside the gene matches. The CDR3 length is 16 residues. As DNA, the CDR3 is TGTGCCAGCAGCTTGGGGGGCAGCGGGAGGGTCGGTGAGCAGTTCTTC. Amino acid sequence: CASSLGGSGRVGEQFF. The full variable domain, completed using reference TRBV5-6 and TRBJ2-1, is DAGVTQSPTHLIKTRGQQVTLRCSPKSGHDTVSWYQQALGQGPQFIFQYYEEEERQRGNFPDRFSGHQFPNYSSELNVNALLLGDSALYLCASSLGGSGRVGEQFFGPGTRLTVL.

Points on this clone: It may be a read error: a sequence one base away is much more abundant. The chain links TRBV4-2 to TRBJ1-2; 7 bases are shared with TRBD1. Looked up from germline, CDR1 is LGHNA and CDR2 is YNFKEQ. The CDR3 spans 16 residues. With 5 bases clipped from V and 7 bases from J, the junction kept 16 bases outside the gene matches. The CDR3 DNA sequence: TGTGCCAGCAGCGTAGAGGGGGGTCGAGGGGGCAGTGGCTACACCTTC. It is translated as CASSVEGGRGGSGYTF.

The chain is built from TRBV7-9 and TRBJ2-1; 9 bases align to TRBD1. CDR1 is SEHNR, CDR2 FQNEAQ, per germline (reference sequence). V lost 5 bases to trimming and J lost 6 bases; unmatched junction nucleotides: 11. The CDR3 consists of 16 residues. CDR3 sequence reads: CASSLWTGTGFNEQFF. DNA for the CDR3: TGTGCCAGCAGCCTCTGGACCGGGACAGGGTTCAATGAGCAGTTCTTC.

The genes are TRBV5-4 and TRBJ2-2; TRBD2 might be the D (6 bases). Germline assignment: CDR1 SGHNT and CDR2 YYREEE (reference sequence). V lost 4 bases and J 3 bases, leaving 16 bases between the germline ends. The CDR3 is 16 residues long. The CDR3 DNA sequence: TGTGCCAGCAGCCCGAGGGGACTCGTGGACACCGGGGAGCTGTTTTTT. Its protein product is CASSPRGLVDTGELFF.

This sequence joins TRBV5-1 and TRBJ2-2; D is undetermined. This CDR3 has 16 residues. CDR1 SGHRS and CDR2 YFSETQ come from the germline V gene. Trimming left V 4 bases short and J 2 bases short, with 15 bases between. CDR3: CASSLATIGNTGELFF. CDR3 DNA sequence: TGCGCCAGCAGCCTCGCGACAATAGGAAACACCGGGGAGCTGTTTTTT.

The table lists this clone with a count of one. This chain connects TRBV28 to TRBJ2-7, with 7 bases identical to TRBD2. CDR1 and CDR2 from the germline V gene are MDHEN and SYDVKM. V lost 8 bases and J lost 0; bases outside the gene matches: 13. CDR3 length: 16 amino acids. CDR3 DNA: TGTGCCAGCCAAAGAGTAGCGGGCGGAATCTCCTACGAGCAGTACTTC. This sequence encodes CASQRVAGGISYEQYF. The full variable domain, rest sourced from reference TRBV28 and TRBJ2-7, is DVKVTQSSRYLVKRTGEKVFLECVQDMDHENMFWYRQDPGLGLRLIYFSYDVKMKEKGDIPEGYSVSREKKERFSLILESASTNQTSMYLCASQRVAGGISYEQYFGPGTRLTVT.

The gene calls are TRBV6-1 and TRBJ2-2; D is unresolved. The CDR3 length is 12 residues. CDR1 and CDR2 (germline): MNHNS, SASEGT. The V end lost 7 bases, the J end lost 6 bases, and 9 bases lay between the germline ends. The CDR3 is CASKKAAGELFF. The CDR3 bases are TGTGCCAGCAAAAAGGCTGCCGGGGAGCTGTTTTTT.

The chain joins TRBV14 to TRBJ2-3; 7 bases line up with TRBD1. Germline-derived CDR1 and CDR2 are SGHDN and FVKESK. CDR3 size: 14 residues. Germline trimming cut 6 bases from V and 4 bases from J; bases unmatched to any gene: 7. The CDR3 sequence: CASSPDRVPDTQYF. The CDR3 coding sequence is TGTGCCAGCAGTCCCGACAGGGTCCCAGATACGCAGTATTTT.

The chain combines TRBV28 with TRBJ2-2; no firm D call. This CDR3 region has 12 residues. Germline CDR1 is MDHEN and CDR2 is SYDVKM. The V and J ends lost 5 bases and 2 bases respectively, with 3 bases between them. The CDR3 DNA reads TGTGCCAGCAGTCTTAACACCGGGGAGCTGTTTTTT. Its translation is CASSLNTGELFF.

This clone was recorded a few times. The chain carries TRBV19 and TRBJ2-2; TRBD2 matches 10 bases. The CDR3 loop spans 16 amino acids. The trim removed 5 bases at V and 6 bases at J, leaving 9 bases unmatched. Germline CDR1 is LNHDA and CDR2 is SQIVND (reference sequence). CDR3 residues: CASSLRTSGGAGELFF. CDR3 nucleotide sequence: TGTGCCAGTAGTCTCCGGACTAGCGGCGGGGCCGGGGAGCTGTTTTTT.

The chain uses TRBV5-1 and TRBJ2-1; 10 bases agree with TRBD2. This CDR3 is built from 14 residues. Germline V gene sequence: CDR1 SGHRS, CDR2 YFSETQ. V was clipped by 2 bases and J by 6 bases; unmatched bases: 2. Written as DNA, the CDR3 is TGCGCCAGCAGCTTTAGACTAGCGGGCAATGAGCAGTTCTTC. It specifies CASSFRLAGNEQFF. The variable domain in full, completed from reference TRBV5-1 and TRBJ2-1, reads KAGVTQTPRYLIKTRGQQVTLSCSPISGHRSVSWYQQTPGQGLQFLFEYFSETQRNKGNFPGRFSGRQFSNSRSEMNVSTLELGDSALYLCASSFRLAGNEQFFGPGTRLTVL.

The CDR3 nucleotides read TGCGCCAGCAGCCCAAGGACAGCCCGTGGCTATGGCTACACCTTC. This encodes CASSPRTARGYGYTF. This rearrangement joins TRBV5-1 to TRBJ1-2; possible D gene TRBD1, 6 bases. CDR3 length: 15 residues. V gave up 4 bases and J gave up 4 bases, with 17 bases separating them. Germline V gene sequence: CDR1 SGHRS, CDR2 YFSETQ.

The V gene is TRBV19, the J gene TRBJ2-7, with TRBD1 matching over 9 bases. After removal of 2 bases from V and 6 bases from J, the junction contained 11 bases not matched to a gene. Germline lookup yields CDR1 LNHDA and CDR2 SQIVND (reference sequence). This CDR3 spans 16 amino acids. CDR3 protein: CASSIRFGTGTLEQYF. CDR3 nucleotide sequence: TGTGCCAGTAGTATAAGGTTCGGGACAGGGACCCTCGAGCAGTACTTC. Filled out from reference TRBV19 and TRBJ2-7, the complete variable domain reads DGGITQSPKYLFRKEGQNVTLSCEQNLNHDAMYWYRQDPGQGLRLIYYSQIVNDFQKGDIAEGYSVSREKKESFPLTVTSAQKNPTAFYLCASSIRFGTGTLEQYFGPGTRLTVT.

In this sample, this clone is medium-sized. The V and J genes are TRBV28 and TRBJ2-3; 8 bases match TRBD2. V was pared by 3 bases and J by 5 bases, with 4 bases of the junction left unmatched. In germline, CDR1 is MDHEN, CDR2 SYDVKM. This CDR3 contains 14 residues. CDR3 residues: CASSFPAGEDTQYF. The DNA for the CDR3 is TGTGCCAGCAGTTTCCCAGCGGGAGAAGATACGCAGTATTTT.

The chain carries TRBV11-2 and TRBJ2-7, with 9 nucleotides matching TRBD1. This CDR3 comprises 15 residues. J gave up 5 bases and V 0 bases, and 5 bases lay outside the gene matches. In germline, CDR1 is SGHAT, CDR2 FQNNGV. CDR3 coding DNA: TGTGCCAGCAGCTTAGACGGGACAGGGATCCACGAGCAGTACTTC. It encodes CASSLDGTGIHEQYF.

The chain joins TRBV6-5 to TRBJ2-1; D remains unclear. The CDR3 runs 13 residues. CDR1 and CDR2 from the germline V gene are MNHEY and SVGAGI. Trimming took off 5 bases at V and 9 bases at J, with 14 bases between the two ends. The CDR3 nucleotides read TGTGCCAGCAGTCGGGTCCGAATGGGTGAGCAGTTCTTC. This encodes CASSRVRMGEQFF.

J is TRBJ2-3 and V is TRBV7-9; D call uncertain. The CDR3 runs to 11 residues. Germline values: CDR1 SEHNR, CDR2 FQNEAQ (reference sequence). With 5 bases removed from V and 4 bases from J, the gap between germline ends came to 4 bases. CDR3 DNA sequence: TGTGCCAGCAGCCATTCAGATACGCAGTATTTT. It specifies CASSHSDTQYF.

This chain links TRBV5-4 with TRBJ2-2; D may correspond to TRBD1 or TRBD2 (5 bases each). The ends were cut back, 3 bases at V and 1 base at J, with 10 bases in the middle. CDR1 and CDR2 from the germline V gene are SGHNT and YYREEE (reference sequence). There are 15 residues in the CDR3. The CDR3 sequence is CASSSGTVNTGELFF. CDR3 DNA: TGTGCCAGCAGCTCTGGGACCGTGAACACCGGGGAGCTGTTTTTT.

J is TRBJ2-1 and V is TRBV5-1; 9 positions match TRBD2. The germline V gene has CDR1 SGHRS and CDR2 YFSETQ. With 0 bases clipped from V and 4 bases from J, the junction kept 5 bases outside the gene matches. The CDR3 runs 16 residues. In DNA form, the CDR3 reads TGCGCCAGCAGCTTGGACGCGACTAGCGGTTACAATGAGCAGTTCTTC. Residues: CASSLDATSGYNEQFF. The complete variable domain, with remaining parts taken from reference TRBV5-1 and TRBJ2-1, reads KAGVTQTPRYLIKTRGQQVTLSCSPISGHRSVSWYQQTPGQGLQFLFEYFSETQRNKGNFPGRFSGRQFSNSRSEMNVSTLELGDSALYLCASSLDATSGYNEQFFGPGTRLTVL.

The rearrangement uses TRBV18 and TRBJ1-4, with TRBD1 matching 7 bases. The CDR3 loop spans 15 amino acids. Germline V gene sequence: CDR1 KGHSH, CDR2 LQKENI. With V trimmed by 2 bases and J by 7 bases, 7 bases remained unmatched. The CDR3 sequence is CASSPFQGGSEKLFF. CDR3 nucleotide sequence: TGTGCCAGCTCACCATTCCAGGGGGGCTCTGAAAAACTGTTTTTT.

The CDR3 spells CASSPGRDQPQHF. The CDR3 nucleotides read TGTGCCAGCTCACCAGGGAGAGATCAGCCCCAGCATTTT. The rearrangement uses TRBV18 and TRBJ1-5; D is unresolved. This CDR3 region has 13 residues. The V end lost 2 bases, the J end lost 5 bases, and 7 bases lay between the germline ends. The germline CDR1 and CDR2 sequences are KGHSH and LQKENI.

In its sample, this clone was seen once. This rearrangement joins TRBV5-1 to TRBJ2-7; the D is unclear. There are 13 residues in the CDR3. V was pared by 1 base and J by 2 bases, with 7 bases between. CDR1 SGHRS and CDR2 YFSETQ come from the germline V gene. The CDR3 reads CASSLFTAYEQYF. CDR3 nucleotides: TGCGCCAGCAGCTTGTTTACAGCCTACGAGCAGTACTTC.

The chain recombines TRBV12-5 with TRBJ2-1, with D possibly being TRBD1 or TRBD2 (6 bases each). This CDR3 region has 19 residues. Per germline, CDR1 LGHNT and CDR2 FRNRAP. The ends were cut back, 7 bases at V and 5 bases at J, with 30 bases in the middle. CDR3 region: CASEGGQGSLVFPNNEQFF. CDR3 in DNA: TGTGCTAGTGAGGGGGGCCAGGGAAGCCTTGTTTTCCCCAACAATGAGCAGTTCTTC.